The clone carrying this T cell receptor beta chain was seen only a few times. Antigen: not known. This sample was taken from a study of cytomegalovirus exposure and HLA in healthy donors. PCR primers comprised 60 Vbeta and 13 Jbeta primers. The repertoire was sequenced with immunoSEQ multiplex PCR; TCRdb's copy has only in-frame clones and lacks some. The table records roughly 130,000 clones, roughly 70% of them present only once. Germline trimming cut 5 bases from V and 6 bases from J; bases unmatched to any gene: 6. Germline values: CDR1 ENHRY, CDR2 SYGVKD. This CDR3 is 15 amino acids long. Donors were nominally healthy when sampled, though unrecorded immune exposures were likely. Findings and caveats of the study: Accurate prediction of HLA-A and HLA-B alleles (for most subjects) was reportedly achieved from TCR beta sequences. As a later analysis revealed, most CMV-associated TCR beta chains appeared HLA-restricted.

The chain combines TRBV10-3 with TRBJ2-3; 12 bases agree with TRBD2. This sequence was found in a man between 18 and 35 years old in good health and CMV-seropositive. Sequences were obtained from PBMCs. CDR3 coding DNA: TGTGCCATCAGTCCACTAGCGGGAGGTTCGGATACGCAGTATTTT. Its protein product is CAISPLAGGSDTQYF.